This entry features one T cell receptor (beta chain) sequence. Its antigen target is currently unknown. Base quality data are lacking; no much larger clone is found one base away. Using the deep immunoSEQ assay, TCR CDR3 regions were amplified from genomic DNA by multiplex PCR. Genomic DNA extracted from each cell subset was distributed evenly over all wells of several immunoSEQ 96-well plates, and each plate served as one replicate. For sorted subsets, each replicate PCR was loaded with 150 to 250 ng genomic DNA, equivalent to 25,000 to 35,000 T cell genomes. The purified libraries were quantified using a Qubit 3.0 fluorometer, sized with a Bioanalyzer 2100, and then quantified again using the KAPA Library Quantification kit. A separate single-read 150-cycle Illumina NextSeq 550 flow cell was used to sequence each immunoSEQ 96-well plate. Concerning the study's data processing: Because the immunoSEQ output included only junctional sequences and no quality scores, the filtering could not be the same as the filtering used for full-length reads. Sequences were annotated with PyIR, a Python wrapper for IgBLAST v1.9, using IMGT germline references to assign V/J genes and CDR3. Reads were filtered out if the reads had weak V/J assignments (E-value above 1e-6), no CDR3, stop codons, out-of-frame junctions, or ambiguous translated residues. A V3J clonotype was defined by an identical inferred V gene, J gene, and CDR3 amino acid sequence. Percentage overlap between repertoires was calculated by dividing the number of shared unique clonotypes by the size of the smaller repertoire. Three approaches were used to assess repertoire richness: RTK rarefaction, the Chao1 estimator, and Recon v2.1 estimates of unobserved clonotypes. For all TCRbeta clonotypes obtained by the gDNA method from four donors, generation probabilities were computed with OLGA. TCRdb limited this immuneACCESS table to in-frame rearrangements with V and J called. A share of clones is missing; checked studies link under half to unresolved V genes, and the rest is unexplained. V, J and clone size are those of that table, while D and trimming were read from the DNA. This sample gives about 600,000 clones in total; roughly 98% of them show up just once. The top ten hold 0.3% of the sample.

The entry originates in a study of shared clonotypes between healthy human individuals (dated by TCRdb to about 2020). At the level of the whole study: Two women and three men aged 18 to 49 years were included in the cohort. For each donor, CD4 naive and CD4 memory were each given three plates, CD8 naive was given two plates, and CD8 memory was given one plate. Blood TCR repertoires of several healthy adults were deeply sequenced to estimate repertoire size and the extent of clonotype sharing between individuals. To increase sequencing depth and limit assay-specific biases, different laboratories used diverse techniques to prepare libraries and sequence TCR repertoires. Between about 0.94 and 10 billion PBMCs per donor were obtained by leukapheresis.

What the research found in general, with its limitations: Sampling was restricted to blood, and TCR repertoires in tissues likely differ from the TCR repertoires found in blood. Incomplete sequencing was indicated by rarefaction of sorted-subset datasets, despite the large sequencing depth. Based on pairwise subsampling, the degree of clonotype sharing among donors was expected to be affected by sequencing depth. Across several donors, about 5% of naive CD4, roughly 3.4% of naive CD8, roughly 2.3% of memory CD4, and about 0.44% of memory CD8 clonotypes were shared. Compared with non-shared clonotypes, clonotypes shared by all four sorted-subset donors had higher generation probabilities. Because the study included only a small number of donors, the genetic and exposure-history diversity represented was limited. Estimated clonotype richness was generally larger for naive than for memory subsets.

For the CD8 naive samples, CD45RO-negative cells were positively selected for CCR7, yielding a CD45RA+CCR7+ population from which TemRA cells were excluded. The donors were healthy, HIV-negative adults with no recently reported acute infections or vaccinations. Only Caucasian adults living in Nashville, Tennessee, USA were represented among the donors. After blood collection by leukapheresis, PBMCs were isolated using Ficoll-Histopaque density gradient centrifugation and then cryopreserved in the vapor phase of liquid nitrogen. Analytical flow cytometry was used to check the purity and quantity of each magnetically sorted T cell population. Genomic DNA was isolated from every sorted fraction and measured by UV absorbance on a Nanodrop 2000c. Its CDR3 holds 15 amino acids, cysteine through phenylalanine. The retained sequence is limited to the CDR3, 45 bases, with the frame set at the first base. V was cut back by 6 bases and J by 3 bases, leaving a gap of 16 bases between them. Taken from the germline V gene, the CDR1 and CDR2 loops are MGHRA and YSYEKL.

The TCR originated in a man younger than 45 in good health. The receptor chain draws on TRBV4-1 and TRBJ2-3, with the D gene uncertain. The sample comprised naive CD8+ T cells sorted from blood. The sample's cell subset or site label is to be understood as: CD45RA+CCR7+. The CDR3 reads CASSQLESVTDTQYF. The nucleotide sequence reads as follows: TGCGCCAGCAGTCAGCTAGAGAGTGTTACAGATACGCAGTATTTT.